The 9 T cell receptor beta chains below come from one sample, sequenced in a study of blood T cell repertoires in COVID-19. Assay used: immunoSEQ multiplex PCR; TCRdb lists only in-frame clones, some missing. The repertoire includes about 190,000 clones, 80% to 90% of them detected once, and 4% to 5% sits in the top ten. Sequencing was carried out using peripheral blood. The source is a woman over 75 with acute or convalescent COVID-19.

The chain has TRBV20-1 and TRBJ2-3; 9 bases agree with TRBD2. The length of the CDR3 is 16 residues. Germline V lookup: CDR1 DFQATT, CDR2 SNEGSKA (reference sequence). Trimming cost V 3 bases and J 5 bases; bases outside gene matches: 12. The CDR3 nucleotides read TGCAGTGCTAGTCCTGGTAGCGGGAGCATTGGAGATACGCAGTATTTT. Protein sequence: CSASPGSGSIGDTQYF.

The J gene is TRBJ2-2, the V gene TRBV19, with 12 bases fitting TRBD2. The V gene's germline CDR1 is LNHDA and CDR2 SQIVND (reference sequence). The CDR3 totals 18 residues. V shed 8 bases and J 6 bases; nucleotides not matched to a gene: 16. The CDR3 sequence: CASAVLAGGPGVPGELFF. Here the CDR3 DNA reads TGTGCCAGTGCGGTGCTAGCGGGAGGGCCGGGTGTTCCCGGGGAGCTGTTTTTT.

The rearrangement uses TRBV3-1 (or the pseudogene TRBV3-2) and TRBJ2-6; TRBD2 agrees at 7 bases. V gave up 4 bases and J gave up 0 bases; unmatched junction bases: 12. The CDR3 has 19 amino acids. CDR1 LGHDT and CDR2 YNNKEL come from the germline V gene (reference sequence). CDR3 protein: CASSLLMLAESSGANVLTF. CDR3 sequence (DNA): TGTGCCAGCAGCCTGCTAATGCTAGCGGAGAGCTCTGGGGCCAACGTCCTGACTTTC.

The gene calls are TRBV5-1 and TRBJ1-6; maybe TRBD1 (6 bases). V shed 4 bases and J shed 7 bases, with 12 bases lying between them. The CDR3 contains 14 residues. The germline V gene has CDR1 SGHRS and CDR2 YFSETQ. The CDR3 is CASSPGQSNSPLHF. The CDR3 DNA reads TGCGCCAGCAGCCCAGGACAGAGCAATTCACCCCTCCACTTT.

The chain is built from TRBV5-1 and TRBJ1-1; tentatively, D is TRBD1 (5 bases). V was cut by 2 bases and J by 5 bases, with 13 bases left in between. Germline V gene sequence: CDR1 SGHRS, CDR2 YFSETQ. This CDR3 has 14 residues. The CDR3 DNA follows: TGCGCCAGCAGCTTCATGCAGGCAGGGACTGAAGCTTTCTTT. This encodes CASSFMQAGTEAFF. The complete variable domain, with remaining parts taken from reference TRBV5-1 and TRBJ1-1, reads KAGVTQTPRYLIKTRGQQVTLSCSPISGHRSVSWYQQTPGQGLQFLFEYFSETQRNKGNFPGRFSGRQFSNSRSEMNVSTLELGDSALYLCASSFMQAGTEAFFGQGTRLTVV.

This chain links TRBV7-8 with TRBJ1-1, with D unresolved. Trimming took 1 base from V and 0 from J, leaving 9 bases between them. Germline CDR1 SGHVS, CDR2 FQNEAQ. The CDR3 consists of 15 residues. The CDR3 loop is CASSLEMAVNTEAFF. The CDR3 DNA reads TGTGCCAGCAGCTTAGAGATGGCGGTGAACACTGAAGCTTTCTTT.

The CDR3 region is CSVMSNEKLFF. CDR3 in DNA: TGCAGTGTCATGTCTAATGAAAAACTGTTTTTT. The chain is built from TRBV20-1 and TRBJ1-4, with unresolved D. V was shortened by 7 bases and J by 3 bases, with 6 bases between the two germline ends. The CDR3 spans 11 residues. The V gene's germline CDR1 is DFQATT and CDR2 SNEGSKA (reference sequence).

In regard to this clone: One end of the junction is discordant with germline, which a read error may explain. J is TRBJ1-1 and V is TRBV11-3; tentative D call: TRBD1 (5 bases). CDR1 SGHNT and CDR2 YENEEA come from the germline V gene. There are 12 residues in the CDR3. The CDR3: CASSSGQAGLVF. The CDR3 DNA reads as TGTGCCAGCAGCTCGGGCCAGGCGGGGCTAGTCTTT.

The chain employs TRBV29-1 and TRBJ1-2; D is perhaps TRBD1 (6 bases). Trimming removed 0 bases at V and 5 bases at J, with 16 bases between. Germline-derived CDR1 and CDR2 are SQVTM and ANQGSEA. The CDR3 is 15 residues long. The CDR3 sequence is CSVEDRGRGWYGYTF. CDR3 nucleotide sequence: TGCAGCGTTGAAGATCGCGGCAGGGGATGGTATGGCTACACCTTC.